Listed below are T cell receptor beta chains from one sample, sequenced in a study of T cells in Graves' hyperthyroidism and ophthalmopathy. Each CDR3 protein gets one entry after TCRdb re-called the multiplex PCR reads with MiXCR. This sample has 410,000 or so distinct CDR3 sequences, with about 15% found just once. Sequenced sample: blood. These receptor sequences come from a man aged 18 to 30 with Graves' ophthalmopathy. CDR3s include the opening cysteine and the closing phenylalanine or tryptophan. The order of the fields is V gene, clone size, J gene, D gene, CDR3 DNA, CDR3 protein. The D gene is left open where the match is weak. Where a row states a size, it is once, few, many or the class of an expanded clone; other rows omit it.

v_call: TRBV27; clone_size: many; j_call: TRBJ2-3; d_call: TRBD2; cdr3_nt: TGTGCCAGCAGTGCCCGCCTCCGCGGGAGGGCCTTAGATACGCAGTATTTT; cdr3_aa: CASSARLRGRALDTQYF
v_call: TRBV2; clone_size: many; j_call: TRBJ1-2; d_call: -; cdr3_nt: TGTGCCAGCAGTGAAAAGGCCTATGGCTACACCTTC; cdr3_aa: CASSEKAYGYTF
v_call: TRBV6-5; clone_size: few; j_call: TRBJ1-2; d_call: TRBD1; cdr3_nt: TGTGCCAGCAGTTACTCGGGGGGACAGGGCAGTGGCTACACCTTC; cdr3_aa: CASSYSGGQGSGYTF
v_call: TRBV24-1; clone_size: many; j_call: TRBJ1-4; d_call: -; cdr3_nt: TGTGCCACCAGTGATCCCGGAAGGGACGGAAGGGAAAAACTGTTTTTT; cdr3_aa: CATSDPGRDGREKLFF
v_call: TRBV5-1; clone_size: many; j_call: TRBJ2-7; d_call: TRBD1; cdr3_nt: TGCGCCAGCAGCTTGCGGACAGGGGAGAACTACGAGCAGTACTTC; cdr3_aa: CASSLRTGENYEQYF
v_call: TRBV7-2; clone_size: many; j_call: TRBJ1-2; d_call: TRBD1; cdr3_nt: TGTGCCAGCAGCTCCGACAGGGTAGGCTACACCTTC; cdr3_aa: CASSSDRVGYTF
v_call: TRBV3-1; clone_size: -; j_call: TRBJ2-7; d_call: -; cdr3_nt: TGTGCCAGCAGCAAGGGGCTTTTCGGGAGCTGGTACGAGCAGTACTTC; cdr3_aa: CASSKGLFGSWYEQYF
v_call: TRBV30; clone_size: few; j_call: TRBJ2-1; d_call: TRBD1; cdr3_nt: TGTGCCTGGAGTCCGGGGACAGGGGGCCCCAGAGAGCAGTTCTTC; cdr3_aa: CAWSPGTGGPREQFF
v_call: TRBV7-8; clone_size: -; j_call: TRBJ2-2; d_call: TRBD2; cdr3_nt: TGTGCCAGCAGCCCGAAACTAGCGGGGGGGCCTGGGGAGCTGTTTTTT; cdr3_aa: CASSPKLAGGPGELFF
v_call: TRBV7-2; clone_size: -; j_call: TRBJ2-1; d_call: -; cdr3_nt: TGTGCCAGCAGCCCCCGGGCTGGGAAGGTGAATGAGCAGTTCTTC; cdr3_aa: CASSPRAGKVNEQFF
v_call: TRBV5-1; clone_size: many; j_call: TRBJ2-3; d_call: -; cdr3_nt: TGCGCCAGCAGCGTAGGGACTTCAGATACGCAGTATTTT; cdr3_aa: CASSVGTSDTQYF
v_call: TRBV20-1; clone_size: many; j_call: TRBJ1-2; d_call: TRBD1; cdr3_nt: TGCAGTGCGCCCGACAGGGGGGGCTATGGCTACACCTTC; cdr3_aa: CSAPDRGGYGYTF
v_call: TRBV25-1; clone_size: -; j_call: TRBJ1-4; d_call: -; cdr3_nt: TGTGCCAGCAGTGAATACGGCAAACTCGGATCTGGTGAAAAACTGTTTTTT; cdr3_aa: CASSEYGKLGSGEKLFF